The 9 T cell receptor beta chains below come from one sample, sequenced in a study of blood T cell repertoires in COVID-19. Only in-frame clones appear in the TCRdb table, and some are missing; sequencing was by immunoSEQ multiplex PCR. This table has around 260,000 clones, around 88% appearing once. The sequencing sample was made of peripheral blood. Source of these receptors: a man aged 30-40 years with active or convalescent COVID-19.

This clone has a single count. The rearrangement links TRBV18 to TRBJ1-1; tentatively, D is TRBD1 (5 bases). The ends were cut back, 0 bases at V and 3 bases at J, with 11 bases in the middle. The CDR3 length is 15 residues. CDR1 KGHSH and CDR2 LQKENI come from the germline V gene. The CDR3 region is CASSPPMGGYTEAFF. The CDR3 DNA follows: TGTGCCAGCTCACCACCGATGGGGGGGTACACTGAAGCTTTCTTT.

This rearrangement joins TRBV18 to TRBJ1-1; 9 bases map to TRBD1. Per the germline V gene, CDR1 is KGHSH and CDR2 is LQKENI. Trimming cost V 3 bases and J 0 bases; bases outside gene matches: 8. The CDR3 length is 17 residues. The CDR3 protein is CASSPFGQGNLNTEAFF. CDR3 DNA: TGTGCCAGCTCACCCTTCGGACAGGGGAATTTGAACACTGAAGCTTTCTTT.

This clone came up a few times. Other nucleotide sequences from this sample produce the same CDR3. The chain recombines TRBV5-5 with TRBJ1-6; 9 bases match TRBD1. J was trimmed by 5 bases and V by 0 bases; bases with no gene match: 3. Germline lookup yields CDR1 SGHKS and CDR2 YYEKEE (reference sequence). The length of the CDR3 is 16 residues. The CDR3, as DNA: TGTGCCAGCAGCTTGGGGGACAGGGCAAATAATTCACCCCTCCACTTT. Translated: CASSLGDRANNSPLHF.

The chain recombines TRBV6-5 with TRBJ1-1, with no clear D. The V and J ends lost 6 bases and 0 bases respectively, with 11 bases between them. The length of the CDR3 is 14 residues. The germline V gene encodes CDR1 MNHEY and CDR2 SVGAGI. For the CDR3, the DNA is TGTGCCAGCAGCAACGTGGGAGTGAACACTGAAGCTTTCTTT. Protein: CASSNVGVNTEAFF.

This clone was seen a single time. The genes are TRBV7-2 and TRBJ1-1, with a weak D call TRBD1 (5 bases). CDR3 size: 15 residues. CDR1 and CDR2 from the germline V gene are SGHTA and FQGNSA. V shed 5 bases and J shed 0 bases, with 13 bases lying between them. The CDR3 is CASSPSQGLNTEAFF. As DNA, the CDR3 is TGTGCCAGCAGCCCCTCTCAGGGCCTGAACACTGAAGCTTTCTTT.

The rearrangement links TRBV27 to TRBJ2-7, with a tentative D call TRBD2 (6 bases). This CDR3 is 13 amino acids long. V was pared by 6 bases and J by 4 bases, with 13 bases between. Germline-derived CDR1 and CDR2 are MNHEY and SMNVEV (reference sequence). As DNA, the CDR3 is TGTGCCAGCAGCCGGAGCGGGCTATACGAGCAGTACTTC. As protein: CASSRSGLYEQYF.

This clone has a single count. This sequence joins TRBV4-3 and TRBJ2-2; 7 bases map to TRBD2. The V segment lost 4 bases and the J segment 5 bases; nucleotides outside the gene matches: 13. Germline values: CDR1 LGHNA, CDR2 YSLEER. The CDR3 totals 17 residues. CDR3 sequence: CASSPLWGGGGTGELFF. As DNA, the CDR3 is TGCGCCAGCAGCCCTCTCTGGGGGGGAGGTGGTACCGGGGAGCTGTTTTTT.

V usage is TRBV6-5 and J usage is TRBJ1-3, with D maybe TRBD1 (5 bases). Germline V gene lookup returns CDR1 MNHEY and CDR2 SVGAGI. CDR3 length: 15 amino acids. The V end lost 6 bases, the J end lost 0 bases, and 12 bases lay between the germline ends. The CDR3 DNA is TGTGCCAGCAGCGAGACAGTCAACTCTGGAAACACCATATATTTT. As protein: CASSETVNSGNTIYF.

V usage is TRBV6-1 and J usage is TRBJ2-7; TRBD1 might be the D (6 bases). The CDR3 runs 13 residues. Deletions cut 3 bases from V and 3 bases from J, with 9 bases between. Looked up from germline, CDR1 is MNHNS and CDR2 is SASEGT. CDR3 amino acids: CASSDLQGYEQYF. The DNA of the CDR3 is TGTGCCAGCAGTGATCTACAGGGCTACGAGCAGTACTTC.